One and the same sample provided the 21 T cell receptor beta chains below, sequenced in a study of T cell responses to AZD1222 COVID-19 vaccine. The data were produced by immunoSEQ multiplex PCR, yet TCRdb's version contains in-frame clones alone and is incomplete. The table shows 110,000 to 150,000 clones, with 92% occurring only once. Sequenced material: peripheral blood, taken on day 0 of AZD1222 vaccination. These receptor sequences come from an adult in good health.

This rearrangement joins TRBV9 to TRBJ1-1, with D possibly TRBD1 on 5 matching bases. V lost 3 bases to trimming and J lost 11 bases, with 26 bases between them. CDR1 is SGDLS, CDR2 YYNGEE, per germline. There are 16 residues in the CDR3. Written as DNA, the CDR3 is TGTGCCAGCAGCGACCCCGTCGACGGTTGGGGGGGATACGCTTTCTTT. Protein product: CASSDPVDGWGGYAFF.

The chain couples TRBV11-3 to TRBJ2-2; 8 nucleotides line up with TRBD1. In germline, CDR1 is SGHNT, CDR2 YENEEA. The CDR3 is made up of 16 amino acids. V was pared by 5 bases and J by 4 bases, with 9 bases of the junction left unmatched. CDR3 protein: CASSTRTGQGTGELFF. The CDR3 nucleotides read TGTGCCAGCAGCACTAGGACAGGGCAGGGCACCGGGGAGCTGTTTTTT.

This clone was detected only a few times. The CDR3, as DNA: TGTGCCAGCAGCTTACTAGCTTACGAGCAGTACTTC. This gives the protein CASSLLAYEQYF. The chain joins TRBV7-9 to TRBJ2-7, with a tentative D call TRBD2 (5 bases). This CDR3 is built from 12 residues. The V gene's germline CDR1 is SEHNR and CDR2 FQNEAQ (reference sequence). Trimming removed 2 bases from V and 4 bases from J, with 6 bases in between.

The chain is built from TRBV2 and TRBJ2-7; 7 nucleotides match TRBD2. The CDR3 sequence is 14 residues long. The germline gives CDR1 SNHLY, CDR2 FYNNEI. The J segment lost 7 bases and the V segment lost 6 bases, leaving 12 bases of the junction unmatched. The CDR3 DNA follows: TGTGCCAGCAGCCCATTGGGCGGGGGATTTGAGCAGTACTTC. Protein product: CASSPLGGGFEQYF.

This rearrangement joins TRBV6-5 to TRBJ2-7; D gene uncertain. The CDR3 is made up of 11 amino acids. The germline V and J ends were trimmed by 10 bases and 6 bases, with 13 bases remaining between them. Germline V gene data show CDR1 as MNHEY and CDR2 as SVGAGI. The CDR3 here is CATKGPIEQYF. In DNA form, the CDR3 reads TGTGCCACCAAAGGGCCCATCGAGCAGTACTTC.

The rearrangement links TRBV4-2 to TRBJ2-1, with 8 bases fitting TRBD1. With 1 base clipped from V and 0 bases from J, the junction kept 5 bases outside the gene matches. The germline CDR1 and CDR2 sequences are LGHNA and YNFKEQ. This CDR3 spans 17 amino acids. CDR3 coding DNA: TGTGCCAGCAGCCAAGCAGGGGGCTTTAGCTCCTACAATGAGCAGTTCTTC. It translates to CASSQAGGFSSYNEQFF.

The gene calls are TRBV18 and TRBJ1-4; no reliable D call. V lost 2 bases, J lost 8 bases, and 9 bases lay in between. The CDR3 consists of 13 residues. From germline, CDR1 is KGHSH and CDR2 LQKENI. CDR3 sequence (DNA): TGTGCCAGCTCACCAAAGGAGGGAGAAAAACTGTTTTTT. Its protein is CASSPKEGEKLFF.

This chain uses TRBV3-1 (or the pseudogene TRBV3-2) with TRBJ1-1; D call uncertain. Trimming pared 0 bases from V and 1 base from J, leaving 3 bases between. CDR3 length equals 13 residues. The germline gives CDR1 LGHDT, CDR2 YNNKEL (reference sequence). CDR3 residues: CASSQDANTEAFF. For the CDR3, the DNA is TGTGCCAGCAGCCAAGACGCGAACACTGAAGCTTTCTTT.

This rearrangement joins TRBV19 to TRBJ2-1; 10 bases agree with TRBD1. The CDR3 runs 15 residues. The germline V gene encodes CDR1 LNHDA and CDR2 SQIVND (reference sequence). J gave up 3 bases and V 10 bases, and 9 bases lay outside the gene matches. The CDR3 loop reads CATRSWDRGYNEQFF. The CDR3 DNA follows: TGTGCCACCAGATCTTGGGACAGGGGCTACAATGAGCAGTTCTTC.

This chain links TRBV5-4 with TRBJ1-2; the D gene is possibly TRBD1 (5 bases). CDR3 length: 12 residues. V shed 4 bases and J shed 6 bases, with 10 bases lying between them. Germline V gene lookup returns CDR1 SGHNT and CDR2 YYREEE (reference sequence). The CDR3 nucleotides read TGTGCCAGCAGCCAGCCACAGGATGGCTACACCTTC. Translated, it gives CASSQPQDGYTF.

This clone showed up just once. The chain links TRBV7-2 to TRBJ1-1, with 8 bases matching TRBD1. Germline lookup yields CDR1 SGHTA and CDR2 FQGNSA. This CDR3 contains 15 residues. Trimming cost V 5 bases and J 3 bases; bases outside gene matches: 8. CDR3 region: CASSDRQGRYTEAFF. The CDR3 region has the DNA TGTGCCAGCAGCGACAGACAGGGGAGGTACACTGAAGCTTTCTTT.

J is TRBJ2-3 and V is TRBV19, with no clear D. Looked up from germline, CDR1 is LNHDA and CDR2 is SQIVND (reference sequence). V was trimmed by 5 bases and J by 4 bases, leaving 10 bases between them. The CDR3 is 13 residues long. The CDR3 nucleotides are TGTGCCAGTAGTGTGTACAGTGCAGATACGCAGTATTTT. Translating gives CASSVYSADTQYF.

The V and J genes are TRBV3-1 (or the pseudogene TRBV3-2) and TRBJ2-2, with a weak D call TRBD1 (6 bases). V was clipped by 1 base and J by 3 bases, with 9 bases between them. The CDR3 totals 15 residues. CDR1 and CDR2 (germline): LGHDT, YNNKEL (reference sequence). The CDR3 reads CASSQGGGDTGELFF. Here the CDR3 DNA reads TGTGCCAGCAGCCAAGGAGGGGGAGACACCGGGGAGCTGTTTTTT.

The CDR3 here is CASSQEAGQEQYF. The CDR3 DNA reads TGCGCCAGCAGCCAAGAGGCCGGTCAGGAGCAGTACTTC. V and J are TRBV4-3 and TRBJ2-7, with D unresolved. Per germline, CDR1 LGHNA and CDR2 YSLEER. This CDR3 spans 13 amino acids. V lost 0 bases, J lost 7 bases, and 10 bases lay in between.

The V call is TRBV7-2, the J call TRBJ1-4; the D gene is possibly TRBD1 (5 bases). The CDR3 runs 14 residues. The V gene's germline CDR1 is SGHTA and CDR2 FQGNSA. Trimming cost V 5 bases and J 10 bases, with 17 bases left between them. CDR3 in amino acids: CASSPSYRTGKLFF. CDR3 sequence (DNA): TGTGCCAGCAGCCCTTCCTACAGGACGGGAAAACTGTTTTTT.

This chain uses TRBV30 with TRBJ2-3, with TRBD2 matching 8 bases. Germline CDR1 and CDR2: GTSNPN and SVGIG (reference sequence). This CDR3 spans 14 amino acids. The J segment lost 8 bases and the V segment lost 4 bases, leaving 11 bases of the junction unmatched. The CDR3 nucleotides are TGTGCCTGGAACCCCGGGGGGGGCGCGGGTACGCAGTATTTT. Its protein product is CAWNPGGGAGTQYF.

CDR3 protein: CSVEGLQGGGNYNEQFF. CDR3 nucleotide sequence: TGCAGCGTTGAAGGCCTACAGGGCGGGGGGAATTACAATGAGCAGTTCTTC. The rearrangement joins TRBV29-1 to TRBJ2-1; TRBD2 aligns across 8 bases. There are 17 residues in the CDR3. The V segment lost 1 base and the J segment 4 bases; nucleotides outside the gene matches: 12. Germline V gene lookup returns CDR1 SQVTM and CDR2 ANQGSEA.

The chain combines TRBV28 with TRBJ1-5; TRBD1 agrees at 7 bases. Trimming removed 5 bases from V and 3 bases from J; junction bases left unmatched: 7. The CDR3 is 15 residues long. Germline V lookup: CDR1 MDHEN, CDR2 SYDVKM. The DNA of the CDR3 is TGTGCCAGCAGTAAGCCGGGACAGCTCAATCAGCCCCAGCATTTT. Protein: CASSKPGQLNQPQHF. Complete variable domain (other parts from reference TRBV28 and TRBJ1-5): DVKVTQSSRYLVKRTGEKVFLECVQDMDHENMFWYRQDPGLGLRLIYFSYDVKMKEKGDIPEGYSVSREKKERFSLILESASTNQTSMYLCASSKPGQLNQPQHFGDGTRLSIL.

The chain uses TRBV7-2 and TRBJ2-7, with 9 bases lining up with TRBD2. The CDR3 runs 16 residues. Germline CDR1 and CDR2: SGHTA and FQGNSA. The V and J ends lost 1 base and 2 bases, in that order; junction bases with no gene match: 6. The CDR3 is CASSLVFSGGPYEQYF. CDR3 sequence (DNA): TGTGCCAGCAGCTTAGTTTTTAGCGGGGGCCCCTACGAGCAGTACTTC.

This clone was observed a single time. V gene TRBV4-2 combines with J gene TRBJ2-7; unclear D gene. From germline, CDR1 is LGHNA and CDR2 YNFKEQ. The length of the CDR3 is 16 residues. Trimming removed 1 base at V and 5 bases at J, with 18 bases between. In nucleotides, the CDR3 is TGTGCCAGCAGCCAAGCCCCGGTCCCGGAAATACACGAGCAGTACTTC. It is translated as CASSQAPVPEIHEQYF.

CDR3 residues: CASSAIPTGERNEQYF. The CDR3 DNA follows: TGTGCCAGCAGCGCGATCCCCACAGGGGAACGGAACGAGCAGTACTTC. This sequence joins TRBV14 and TRBJ2-7; 7 bases fit TRBD1. The CDR3 covers 16 residues. After removal of 5 bases from V and 5 bases from J, the junction contained 15 bases not matched to a gene. Germline loops: CDR1 SGHDN, CDR2 FVKESK.